Presented here are 30 T cell receptor beta chains from one specimen sequenced in a study of beta chain features in type 1 diabetes. Study-wide results and caveats: There was a moderate but significant shortening of TCRB CDR3s in all four CD4+ subsets of Type 1 diabetes patients.

The entirety of the isolated RNA underwent reverse transcription, so expressed TCRB transcripts were sequenced. Some clones are missing from TCRdb's copy, which holds only in-frame ones; the method was immunoSEQ multiplex PCR. The sample has hundreds of thousands of clones; 11% to 15% are singletons. No antigens are known for them. The sequencing sample was made of naive CD4+ T cells from blood. Receptors were obtained from a man aged 18 to 35 with type 1 diabetes.

V is TRBV5-1 and J is TRBJ2-1; TRBD1 matches 7 bases. V lost 0 bases and J lost 2; bases outside the gene matches: 2. The length of the CDR3 is 15 residues. Germline values: CDR1 SGHRS, CDR2 YFSETQ. CDR3 DNA sequence: TGCGCCAGCAGCTTGGCCGGGACAGCCTACAATGAGCAGTTCTTC. Translating gives CASSLAGTAYNEQFF.

This clone was found a few times. The genes are TRBV7-2 and TRBJ1-6; D is unclear. The CDR3 runs to 17 residues. Germline V gene sequence: CDR1 SGHTA, CDR2 FQGNSA. The V gene lost 1 base and the J gene lost 3 bases, with 13 bases spanning the gap. CDR3 sequence: CASSLGLQSRYNSPLHF. In DNA form, the CDR3 reads TGTGCCAGCAGCTTAGGCCTACAGAGCCGCTATAATTCACCCCTCCACTTT.

This clone came up a few times. The rearrangement joins TRBV23-1 to TRBJ1-5, with no clear D. TRBV23-1 is annotated as an ORF whose role is uncertain. The CDR3 has 14 residues. V shed 4 bases and J shed 7 bases, with 14 bases lying between them. The CDR3 coding sequence is TGCGCCAGCAGTCGCCATCTCCCGGTCCAGCCCCAGCATTTT. Its protein product is CASSRHLPVQPQHF.

V usage is TRBV6-5 and J usage is TRBJ1-2; 7 bases align to TRBD1. This CDR3 is 13 amino acids long. CDR1 and CDR2 from the germline V gene are MNHEY and SVGAGI. Losses at the gene ends were 8 bases for V and 0 bases for J; bases not matched to a gene: 3. CDR3 sequence: CASWGQSNYGYTF. The CDR3 nucleotides read TGTGCCAGCTGGGGACAGTCTAACTATGGCTACACCTTC.

The chain has TRBV7-2 and TRBJ1-5; TRBD1 agrees at 7 bases. The CDR3 consists of 15 residues. V lost 5 bases to trimming and J lost 5 bases; unmatched junction nucleotides: 9. Looked up from germline, CDR1 is SGHTA and CDR2 is FQGNSA. The CDR3 sequence is CASSPRGTVDQPQHF. The CDR3 nucleotides read TGTGCCAGCAGCCCTCGAGGGACAGTTGATCAGCCCCAGCATTTT.

The chain combines TRBV30 with TRBJ1-2, with D maybe TRBD1 (6 bases). The CDR3 is 14 residues long. Germline V lookup: CDR1 GTSNPN, CDR2 SVGIG (reference sequence). V was cut by 6 bases and J by 5 bases, with 19 bases left in between. The CDR3 nucleotides read TGTGCCTGCGAACTAATTGGACAGAGGTATGGCTACACCTTC. Its translation is CACELIGQRYGYTF.

This clone appeared a few times. The V call is TRBV7-9, the J call TRBJ2-1, with a weak D call TRBD2 (6 bases). Between the trimmed V and J ends, which lost 1 base and 6 bases, there was a span of 10 bases. Germline values: CDR1 SEHNR, CDR2 FQNEAQ (reference sequence). The CDR3 runs to 14 residues. DNA for the CDR3: TGTGCCAGCAGCTTAGACGGGGGTTTCAATGAGCAGTTCTTC. Encoded protein: CASSLDGGFNEQFF.

The CDR3: CASSLTYSYNEQFF. DNA of the CDR3: TGTGCCAGCAGCTTGACGTATTCCTACAATGAGCAGTTCTTC. The chain is built from TRBV7-9 and TRBJ2-1; the D is unclear. The length of the CDR3 is 14 residues. Trimming cost V 3 bases and J 1 base, with 7 bases left between them. The germline gives CDR1 SEHNR, CDR2 FQNEAQ (reference sequence).

This clone was observed a handful of times. In DNA, the CDR3 is TGCGCCAGCAGCCAAGGGTTAGTTAGGGGAGACAATCAGCCCCAGCATTTT. This codes for CASSQGLVRGDNQPQHF. V is TRBV4-1 and J is TRBJ1-5; D might be TRBD1 (5 bases). Trimming pared 1 base from V and 3 bases from J, leaving 16 bases between. There are 17 residues in the CDR3. Germline V gives CDR1 MGHRA, CDR2 YSYEKL.

There are a few counts of this clone. Other DNA sequences in this sample translate to the same CDR3. The J gene is TRBJ1-5, the V gene TRBV30; perhaps TRBD1 as D (5 bases). This CDR3 contains 13 residues. The V gene lost 2 bases and the J gene lost 6 bases, with 11 bases spanning the gap. Germline CDR1 and CDR2: GTSNPN and SVGIG (reference sequence). The CDR3: CAWSQGSGQPQHF. In DNA form, the CDR3 reads TGTGCCTGGAGTCAGGGTAGCGGTCAGCCCCAGCATTTT.

This clone was picked up a small number of times. The rearrangement joins TRBV5-1 to TRBJ2-3, with D possibly TRBD2 on 7 matching bases. V lost 4 bases and J 1 base, leaving 16 bases between the germline ends. There are 16 residues in the CDR3. Germline V lookup: CDR1 SGHRS, CDR2 YFSETQ. The CDR3 sequence: CASSPGGAGGTDTQYF. The DNA of the CDR3 is TGCGCCAGCAGCCCGGGAGGCGCAGGGGGCACAGATACGCAGTATTTT.

This clone occurred once. The chain links TRBV5-6 to TRBJ1-1, with 7 bases aligning to TRBD1. Trimming took 4 bases from V and 8 from J; bases not matched to a gene: 11. CDR3 length: 14 residues. The germline V gene has CDR1 SGHDT and CDR2 YYEEEE. For the CDR3, the DNA is TGTGCCAGCAGCCACGACCCACAGGGGCGGGAAGCTTTCTTT. Protein: CASSHDPQGREAFF.

This clone was seen only a few times. This rearrangement joins TRBV2 to TRBJ1-1, with 9 bases that match TRBD1. Losses at the gene ends were 5 bases for V and 4 bases for J; bases not matched to a gene: 5. This CDR3 has 14 amino acids. Germline values: CDR1 SNHLY, CDR2 FYNNEI. The CDR3, as DNA: TGTGCCAGCAGTACTAAGACAGGGGGCACTGAAGCTTTCTTT. Its translation is CASSTKTGGTEAFF.

The sample holds a few counts of this clone. This chain uses TRBV2 with TRBJ2-2; TRBD2 agrees at 12 bases. Germline loops: CDR1 SNHLY, CDR2 FYNNEI. Trimming removed 6 bases from V and 3 bases from J; junction bases left unmatched: 5. The CDR3 covers 16 residues. As DNA, the CDR3 is TGTGCCAGCAGCTCCCTAGCGGGAGGGGACACCGGGGAGCTGTTTTTT. Amino acid sequence: CASSSLAGGDTGELFF.

This sequence joins TRBV7-2 and TRBJ2-1, with TRBD2 identical over 11 bases. CDR3 size: 14 residues. V was pared by 3 bases and J by 8 bases, with 3 bases of the junction left unmatched. Germline values: CDR1 SGHTA, CDR2 FQGNSA. The chain's CDR3 is CASSFSGRGYEQFF. CDR3 bases: TGTGCCAGCAGCTTTAGCGGGAGGGGTTATGAGCAGTTCTTC.

The chain has TRBV27 and TRBJ1-5; a weak D match, TRBD1 (5 bases). The CDR3 totals 15 residues. Germline CDR1 MNHEY, CDR2 SMNVEV (reference sequence). Trimming shortened V by 5 bases and J by 4 bases, and 15 bases separated the two germline ends. The CDR3 coding sequence is TGTGCCAGCAGTCCCTCCGGGGCCTTTAATCAGCCCCAGCATTTT. It translates to CASSPSGAFNQPQHF.

J is TRBJ2-3 and V is TRBV30, with D perhaps matching TRBD1 or TRBD2 (6 bases each). CDR1 and CDR2 (germline): GTSNPN, SVGIG (reference sequence). CDR3 length: 14 amino acids. V shed 0 bases and J shed 5 bases, with 12 bases lying between them. Here the CDR3 reads CAWSVYGGGDTQYF. CDR3 DNA sequence: TGTGCCTGGAGTGTATACGGGGGCGGAGATACGCAGTATTTT.

The rearrangement joins TRBV20-1 to TRBJ1-2, with D unclear. V was cut by 5 bases and J by 6 bases, with 7 bases left in between. There are 10 residues in the CDR3. The germline gives CDR1 DFQATT, CDR2 SNEGSKA (reference sequence). This CDR3 is CSARTDGYTF. In DNA form, the CDR3 reads TGCAGTGCTCGGACCGATGGCTACACCTTC.

This chain uses TRBV19 with TRBJ2-1; 12 bases map to TRBD2. The germline V gene encodes CDR1 LNHDA and CDR2 SQIVND (reference sequence). The CDR3 has 15 amino acids. V was pared by 5 bases and J by 8 bases, with 7 bases of the junction left unmatched. The CDR3 here is CASSLWTSGIDEQFF. The CDR3 nucleotides are TGTGCCAGTAGTCTCTGGACTAGCGGGATCGATGAGCAGTTCTTC.

This clone was observed a few times. This rearrangement joins TRBV10-3 to TRBJ2-7; 8 bases fit TRBD1. The CDR3 extends over 13 amino acids. J was trimmed by 0 bases and V by 10 bases; bases with no gene match: 5. Per germline, CDR1 ENHRY and CDR2 SYGVKD. The CDR3 spells CATTGTGSYEQYF. CDR3 sequence (DNA): TGTGCCACTACCGGGACAGGCTCCTACGAGCAGTACTTC.

The genes are TRBV5-1 and TRBJ2-5, with 7 nucleotides matching TRBD2. Trimming cost V 2 bases and J 4 bases; bases outside gene matches: 5. Germline CDR1 reads SGHRS; CDR2 reads YFSETQ. The CDR3 contains 14 residues. The CDR3 spells CASSLIAGRETQYF. In DNA form, the CDR3 reads TGCGCCAGCAGCTTAATAGCGGGCCGAGAGACCCAGTACTTC.

This clone turned up a few times. V usage is TRBV5-6 and J usage is TRBJ2-3; TRBD2 is a possible D gene (6 bases). The germline CDR1 and CDR2 sequences are SGHDT and YYEEEE. This CDR3 has 11 residues. The V and J ends lost 0 bases and 10 bases respectively, with 6 bases between them. CDR3 DNA: TGTGCCAGCAGCTTGGGCGGGGCGCAGTATTTT. Its protein product is CASSLGGAQYF.

Remarks on this clone: Other DNA sequences within the sample encode an identical CDR3. This chain joins TRBV20-1 and TRBJ2-1; D is unclear. Trimming cost V 1 base and J 7 bases, with 5 bases left between them. There are 11 residues in the CDR3. The V gene's germline CDR1 is DFQATT and CDR2 SNEGSKA (reference sequence). The CDR3 loop reads CSARGGNEQFF. The CDR3 DNA is TGCAGTGCTAGAGGTGGAAATGAGCAGTTCTTC.

The table lists this clone with a few counts. The chain is built from TRBV12-5 and TRBJ1-5; D is undetermined. CDR1 is LGHNT and CDR2 is FRNRAP in the germline V gene. V was pared by 4 bases and J by 8 bases, with 12 bases between. The CDR3 sequence is 13 residues long. The DNA for the CDR3 is TGTGCTAGTGGTTCCCTGACCTGGGAGCCCCAGCATTTT. Its translation is CASGSLTWEPQHF. The full variable domain, completed using reference TRBV12-5 and TRBJ1-5, is DARVTQTPRHKVTEMGQEVTMRCQPILGHNTVFWYRQTMMQGLELLAYFRNRAPLDDSGMPKDRFSAEMPDATLATLKIQPSEPRDSAVYFCASGSLTWEPQHFGDGTRLSIL.

This clone was seen a few times. The chain is built from TRBV30 and TRBJ2-2, with D perhaps matching TRBD2 (6 bases). The CDR3 totals 15 residues. Germline loops: CDR1 GTSNPN, CDR2 SVGIG (reference sequence). V shed 2 bases and J shed 0 bases, with 10 bases lying between them. CDR3 in DNA: TGTGCCTGGAGTCGGGGACTTCCGAACACCGGGGAGCTGTTTTTT. Amino acid sequence: CAWSRGLPNTGELFF.

V gene TRBV30 combines with J gene TRBJ2-7; D not certain. CDR3 length: 12 residues. With 1 base removed from V and 3 bases from J, the gap between germline ends came to 7 bases. The germline gives CDR1 GTSNPN, CDR2 SVGIG (reference sequence). The CDR3 region has the DNA TGTGCCTGGAGTGATGGTCGCTACGAGCAGTACTTC. Its translation: CAWSDGRYEQYF.

This clone was detected a few times. The chain joins TRBV6-1 to TRBJ1-5, with 7 nucleotides matching TRBD1. Germline-derived CDR1 and CDR2 are MNHNS and SASEGT. The CDR3 extends over 19 amino acids. Germline trimming cut 2 bases from V and 7 bases from J; bases unmatched to any gene: 20. CDR3 protein: CASSELLFRVRGLDQPQHF. CDR3 DNA sequence: TGTGCCAGCAGTGAACTATTATTTCGGGTCAGGGGGTTGGACCAGCCCCAGCATTTT.

The chain joins TRBV25-1 to TRBJ2-1, with D possibly being TRBD1 (7 bases). The V gene lost 5 bases and the J gene lost 7 bases, with 12 bases spanning the gap. This CDR3 region has 13 residues. Germline CDR1 is MGHDK and CDR2 is SYGVNS. Here the CDR3 reads CASSMAGGNEQFF. CDR3 DNA sequence: TGTGCCAGCAGTATGGCAGGGGGGAATGAGCAGTTCTTC.

In this sample, this clone turned up a few times. The chain is built from TRBV30 and TRBJ1-4, with a weak D call TRBD1 (5 bases). Germline CDR1 is GTSNPN and CDR2 is SVGIG (reference sequence). This CDR3 spans 15 amino acids. The germline V and J ends were trimmed by 4 bases and 0 bases, with 12 bases remaining between them. In DNA form, the CDR3 reads TGTGCCTGGACTTACGAGGGACCAACTAATGAAAAACTGTTTTTT. This gives the protein CAWTYEGPTNEKLFF.

DNA of the CDR3: TGTGCCAGCAGACGTACAGGGTCGAACACCGGGGAGCTGTTTTTT. Protein sequence: CASRRTGSNTGELFF. The chain links TRBV7-3 to TRBJ2-2, with D tentatively TRBD1 (6 bases). The CDR3 loop spans 15 amino acids. Trimming removed 6 bases at V and 0 bases at J, with 11 bases between. Germline V gives CDR1 SGHTA, CDR2 FQGTGA.